The 25 T cell receptor beta chains given below trace back to one sample, sequenced in a study of T cell responses to AZD1222 COVID-19 vaccine. Produced via immunoSEQ multiplex PCR; TCRdb's table is partial and in-frame only. The table shows some 130,000 clones, with just over 90% occurring only once. Sequences were derived from peripheral blood, sampled 28 days after the second AZD1222 dose. The receptor source for this set is an adult who received the AZD1222 COVID-19 vaccine.

This sequence joins TRBV6-2 or TRBV6-3 and TRBJ1-6; D is unclear. Looked up from germline, CDR1 is MNHEY and CDR2 is SVGEGT. V lost 6 bases to trimming and J lost 8 bases, with 14 bases between them. There are 14 residues in the CDR3. The CDR3 sequence: CASSPYGRDSPLHF. The DNA for the CDR3 is TGTGCCAGCAGCCCCTACGGGAGGGATTCACCCCTCCACTTT.

This clone was seen once. The chain employs TRBV19 and TRBJ1-5; D remains ambiguous. The germline CDR1 and CDR2 sequences are LNHDA and SQIVND (reference sequence). CDR3 length: 13 amino acids. V was cut by 3 bases and J by 11 bases, with 14 bases left in between. DNA of the CDR3: TGTGCCAGTAGTATCCCCCCTCCCGGGACCCAGCATTTT. Translation gives CASSIPPPGTQHF.

The J gene is TRBJ2-7, the V gene TRBV30; weak D call: TRBD2 (5 bases). Germline V gene sequence: CDR1 GTSNPN, CDR2 SVGIG (reference sequence). The V gene lost 2 bases and the J gene lost 3 bases, with 14 bases spanning the gap. The CDR3 loop spans 14 amino acids. CDR3 amino acids: CAWSKRNSGYEQYF. In nucleotides, the CDR3 is TGTGCCTGGAGTAAGAGAAACAGCGGCTACGAGCAGTACTTC.

The V call is TRBV6-1, the J call TRBJ2-6; TRBD1 agrees at 8 bases. Looked up from germline, CDR1 is MNHNS and CDR2 is SASEGT. CDR3 length: 19 amino acids. V was clipped by 3 bases and J by 0 bases; unmatched bases: 10. CDR3 DNA: TGTGCCAGCAGTGATTTGGTGTGGGACAGGTACTCTGGGGCCAACGTCCTGACTTTC. Amino acids: CASSDLVWDRYSGANVLTF.

The CDR3 loop is CASRLGGAGSNQPQHF. Here the CDR3 DNA reads TGTGCCAGCAGGCTGGGCGGAGCGGGGAGCAATCAGCCCCAGCATTTT. The V call is TRBV5-6, the J call TRBJ1-5, with D hard to call. Per germline, CDR1 SGHDT and CDR2 YYEEEE. V gave up 5 bases and J gave up 1 base, with 16 bases separating them. The CDR3 totals 16 residues.

The chain links TRBV19 to TRBJ2-3; D might be TRBD1 or TRBD2, each matching 5 bases. Trimming cost V 3 bases and J 1 base, with 5 bases left between them. Germline-derived CDR1 and CDR2 are LNHDA and SQIVND (reference sequence). This CDR3 spans 13 amino acids. In DNA form, the CDR3 reads TGTGCCAGTAGTATGGGGGGCACAGATACGCAGTATTTT. It is translated as CASSMGGTDTQYF.

The chain links TRBV9 to TRBJ1-1, with 9 bases lining up with TRBD1. The germline V gene encodes CDR1 SGDLS and CDR2 YYNGEE. The trim removed 2 bases at V and 4 bases at J, leaving 9 bases unmatched. This CDR3 has 16 amino acids. The CDR3 region has the DNA TGTGCCAGCAGCGTCCGGGACAGGGCGGTGGGCACTGAAGCTTTCTTT. Its translation is CASSVRDRAVGTEAFF.

The chain uses TRBV7-9 and TRBJ2-1; D may be TRBD2 (5 bases). Deletions cut 1 base from V and 6 bases from J, with 10 bases between. This CDR3 is 14 amino acids long. Germline V gene lookup returns CDR1 SEHNR and CDR2 FQNEAQ (reference sequence). As DNA, the CDR3 is TGTGCCAGCAGCTTAGAAACCCGGGGCAATGAGCAGTTCTTC. The encoded protein is CASSLETRGNEQFF.

V is TRBV28 and J is TRBJ1-4; unclear D gene. V shed 4 bases and J shed 6 bases, with 15 bases lying between them. The CDR3 extends over 15 amino acids. CDR1 and CDR2 (germline): MDHEN, SYDVKM. The chain's CDR3 is CASSSPVGGHEKLFF. For the CDR3, the DNA is TGTGCCAGCAGTTCCCCGGTCGGAGGGCATGAAAAACTGTTTTTT. Drawing the rest from reference TRBV28 and TRBJ1-4, the complete variable domain is DVKVTQSSRYLVKRTGEKVFLECVQDMDHENMFWYRQDPGLGLRLIYFSYDVKMKEKGDIPEGYSVSREKKERFSLILESASTNQTSMYLCASSSPVGGHEKLFFGSGTQLSVL.

The chain joins TRBV7-2 to TRBJ2-7, with 10 bases fitting TRBD2. V gave up 0 bases and J gave up 3 bases; unmatched junction bases: 5. This CDR3 has 16 residues. Germline V lookup: CDR1 SGHTA, CDR2 FQGNSA. In DNA, the CDR3 is TGTGCCAGCAGCTTAGCACTAGCGGGAAGGTTCTACGAGCAGTACTTC. It yields the protein CASSLALAGRFYEQYF.

The chain combines TRBV6-5 with TRBJ2-1, with D uncertain. This CDR3 has 13 amino acids. V lost 8 bases and J lost 0, with 8 bases in between. Germline V gene sequence: CDR1 MNHEY, CDR2 SVGAGI. The CDR3 region has the DNA TGTGCCAGCCGAGCGAGCTCCTACAATGAGCAGTTCTTC. It codes for CASRASSYNEQFF.

This clone was seen once. This chain joins TRBV18 and TRBJ1-1, with D possibly being TRBD1 (6 bases). Trimming took 3 bases from V and 6 from J, leaving 14 bases between them. Per the germline V gene, CDR1 is KGHSH and CDR2 is LQKENI. The length of the CDR3 is 14 residues. CDR3: CASSPNNRVAEAFF. In nucleotides, the CDR3 is TGTGCCAGCTCACCGAATAACAGGGTGGCTGAAGCTTTCTTT. Based on the CDR3 plus reference TRBV18 and TRBJ1-1, the full variable domain is NAGVMQNPRHLVRRRGQEARLRCSPMKGHSHVYWYRQLPEEGLKFMVYLQKENIIDESGMPKERFSAEFPKEGPSILRIQQVVRGDSAAYFCASSPNNRVAEAFFGQGTRLTVV.

The chain is built from TRBV28 and TRBJ2-7; D is ambiguous. The CDR3 has 15 amino acids. Trimming cost V 2 bases and J 0 bases, with 11 bases left between them. Per the germline V gene, CDR1 is MDHEN and CDR2 is SYDVKM. The CDR3 loop reads CASSLGGYPSYEQYF. The CDR3 DNA sequence: TGTGCCAGCAGTTTAGGCGGCTACCCCTCCTACGAGCAGTACTTC.

The CDR3 DNA is TGTGCCAGCAGTTCCGGTCCATCTGAGCAGTTCTTC. It yields the protein CASSSGPSEQFF. V is TRBV5-6 and J is TRBJ2-1; unclear D gene. This CDR3 comprises 12 residues. The germline V gene encodes CDR1 SGHDT and CDR2 YYEEEE. V dropped 5 bases and J dropped 9 bases, with 12 bases sitting between them. Filled out from reference TRBV5-6 and TRBJ2-1, the complete variable domain reads DAGVTQSPTHLIKTRGQQVTLRCSPKSGHDTVSWYQQALGQGPQFIFQYYEEEERQRGNFPDRFSGHQFPNYSSELNVNALLLGDSALYLCASSSGPSEQFFGPGTRLTVL.

In this sample, this clone turned up once. The rearrangement links TRBV11-2 to TRBJ1-4, with no clear D. The CDR3 contains 14 residues. Germline assignment: CDR1 SGHAT and CDR2 FQNNGV. With 2 bases removed from V and 5 bases from J, the gap between germline ends came to 9 bases. CDR3 sequence: CASSLSFDNEKLFF. CDR3 bases: TGTGCCAGCAGCTTATCCTTTGACAATGAAAAACTGTTTTTT.

The count of this clone is one. V gene TRBV13 combines with J gene TRBJ1-5, with D maybe TRBD1 (6 bases). The CDR3 is 13 amino acids. V lost 7 bases and J lost 6, with 13 bases in between. The germline V gene has CDR1 PRHDT and CDR2 FYEKMQ (reference sequence). CDR3 bases: TGTGCCAGCAAAGGGGGACGAGGTCAGCCCCAGCATTTT. It translates to CASKGGRGQPQHF. Full variable domain (missing parts from reference TRBV13 and TRBJ1-5): AAGVIQSPRHLIKEKRETATLKCYPIPRHDTVYWYQQGPGQDPQFLISFYEKMQSDKGSIPDRFSAQQFSDYHSELNMSSLELGDSALYFCASKGGRGQPQHFGDGTRLSIL.

This clone was seen once. This sequence joins TRBV5-4 and TRBJ2-7, with TRBD2 matching 16 bases. This CDR3 spans 16 amino acids. With 3 bases clipped from V and 1 base from J, the junction kept 1 base outside the gene matches. CDR1 is SGHNT, CDR2 YYREEE, per germline (reference sequence). The CDR3 is CASSWGLAGGSYEQYF. The CDR3 DNA reads as TGTGCCAGCAGCTGGGGACTAGCGGGAGGGTCCTACGAGCAGTACTTC.

The CDR3 here is CASSPRGGTDTQYF. In DNA, the CDR3 is TGCGCCAGCAGCCCCCGAGGGGGAACAGATACGCAGTATTTT. The chain links TRBV5-1 to TRBJ2-3, with D possibly matching TRBD1 (6 bases). The V gene's germline CDR1 is SGHRS and CDR2 YFSETQ. V dropped 4 bases and J dropped 3 bases, with 12 bases sitting between them. This CDR3 comprises 14 residues.

This chain links TRBV7-9 with TRBJ2-3; TRBD2 agrees at 10 bases. The ends lost 2 bases at V and 5 bases at J; junction bases unmatched: 4. Per the germline V gene, CDR1 is SEHNR and CDR2 is FQNEAQ (reference sequence). CDR3 length: 15 amino acids. CDR3: CASSLSSGRGDTQYF. The DNA of the CDR3 is TGTGCCAGCAGCTTATCTAGCGGGAGAGGAGATACGCAGTATTTT.

Concerning this clone itself: Within the sample, other DNA sequences also encode this same CDR3. This chain connects TRBV3-1 (or the pseudogene TRBV3-2) to TRBJ1-6; no definite D call. Germline V CDR1 and CDR2: LGHDT, YNNKEL (reference sequence). The CDR3 is 13 amino acids. The germline V and J ends were trimmed by 3 bases and 7 bases, with 7 bases remaining between them. This chain's CDR3 is CASSQGRNSPLHF. Written as DNA, the CDR3 is TGTGCCAGCAGCCAGGGTAGAAATTCACCCCTCCACTTT.

The CDR3 sequence is CASSSGPTEWGTEAFF. The CDR3 bases are TGTGCCAGCAGCTCGGGACCGACAGAGTGGGGGACTGAAGCTTTCTTT. The chain combines TRBV7-3 with TRBJ1-1; possible D gene TRBD1, 5 bases. Germline assignment: CDR1 SGHTA and CDR2 FQGTGA. The CDR3 runs 16 residues. V shed 4 bases and J shed 5 bases, with 20 bases lying between them.

The J gene is TRBJ1-6, the V gene TRBV5-1; D unresolved. V was shortened by 1 base and J by 9 bases, with 14 bases between the two germline ends. The germline gives CDR1 SGHRS, CDR2 YFSETQ. The CDR3 is made up of 15 amino acids. CDR3 nucleotide sequence: TGCGCCAGCAGCTTGATCGGGCGTCTTGTTTCACCCCTCCACTTT. Its translation is CASSLIGRLVSPLHF.

J is TRBJ1-2 and V is TRBV28; D might be TRBD1 (6 bases). V lost 3 bases and J lost 4, with 12 bases in between. In germline, CDR1 is MDHEN, CDR2 SYDVKM. This CDR3 region has 14 residues. CDR3 DNA: TGTGCCAGCAGTTTGGCAGGGGAAGTCTATGGCTACACCTTC. Translated: CASSLAGEVYGYTF.

This chain connects TRBV5-1 to TRBJ2-3; a possible D gene is TRBD1 (5 bases). CDR1 SGHRS and CDR2 YFSETQ come from the germline V gene. Trimming removed 3 bases at V and 6 bases at J, with 11 bases between. The CDR3 length is 13 residues. CDR3 nucleotides: TGCGCCAGCAGCTCCTCAGGGTCCGATACGCAGTATTTT. This encodes CASSSSGSDTQYF.

The chain is built from TRBV2 and TRBJ1-6; D is unresolved. Trimming cost V 8 bases and J 8 bases, with 13 bases left between them. The CDR3 has 13 residues. The germline V gene has CDR1 SNHLY and CDR2 FYNNEI. The CDR3 nucleotides are TGTGCCAGCGGCCTGATTGTGGATTCACCCCTCCACTTT. It yields the protein CASGLIVDSPLHF. Combining the CDR3 with reference TRBV2 and TRBJ1-6 gives the whole variable domain EPEVTQTPSHQVTQMGQEVILRCVPISNHLYFYWYRQILGQKVEFLVSFYNNEISEKSEIFDDQFSVERPDGSNFTLKIRSTKLEDSAMYFCASGLIVDSPLHFGNGTRLTVT.